This T cell receptor (beta chain) was recovered during a study of vaccination and CD4 T cells after COVID-19. Study summary: Stimulation of the cells used overlapping spike peptide pools from SARS-CoV-2 and from the common cold coronaviruses HCoV-NL63, HCoV-OC43 and HCoV-229E.

The Oncomine TCR Beta short-read assay was applied to DNA of cultured CD4+ T cells. MiXCR, applied by TCRdb to the PCR reads, yields one record per CDR3 protein. The sample lists 15,000 to 20,000 distinct CDR3 sequences, about 43% seen once, with under 9% in the top ten. Note on this clonotype: What it recognizes is unknown.

Study results and limitations: Looking at convalescent patients, a median approximately 83% of reactive clones were present only post-vaccination. Spike mono-reactive clones accounted for 304 of the 307 vaccine-specific clones found in convalescent patients.

The treatment here: roughly 11-day PBMC culture with coronavirus spike peptide pools or control peptides (ViraFEST assay). Culture conditions combined more than 1.5 million PBMCs per well with 9.5 to 10 IU/ml IL-2 and around 9.5 ug/ml peptide pools. The sample consisted of CD4+ T cells from blood, cultured in vitro. The TCR comes from a human donor who had recovered from COVID-19.

The CDR3 is CASSLGPGGDTEAFF. The CDR3 coding sequence is TGTGCCAGCAGCTTAGGTCCCGGCGGGGACACTGAAGCTTTCTTT. The genes are TRBV11-3 and TRBJ1-1; D gene unclear. The CDR3 is made up of 15 amino acids. From germline, CDR1 is SGHNT and CDR2 YENEEA. V was pared by 1 base and J by 3 bases, with 12 bases between.